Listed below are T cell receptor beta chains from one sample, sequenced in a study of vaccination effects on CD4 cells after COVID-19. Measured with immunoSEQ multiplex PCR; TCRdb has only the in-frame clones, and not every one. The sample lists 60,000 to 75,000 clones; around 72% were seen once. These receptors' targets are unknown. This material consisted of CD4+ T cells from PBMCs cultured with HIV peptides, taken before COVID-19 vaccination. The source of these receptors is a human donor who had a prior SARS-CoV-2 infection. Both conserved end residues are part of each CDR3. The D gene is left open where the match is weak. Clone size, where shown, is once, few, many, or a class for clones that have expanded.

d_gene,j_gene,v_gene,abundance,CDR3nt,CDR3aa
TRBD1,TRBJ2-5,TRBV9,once,TGTGCCAGCAGCGGAGGGGCCGGGACAGGGCTAGAGACCCAGTACTTC,CASSGGAGTGLETQYF
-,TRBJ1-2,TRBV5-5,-,TGTGCCAGCAGCTTGGTATCCACAGGGTACGGCTATGGCTACACCTTC,CASSLVSTGYGYGYTF
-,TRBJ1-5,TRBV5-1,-,TGCGCCAGCAGCTCAGAAGGACGGATTAATCAGCCCCAGCATTTT,CASSSEGRINQPQHF
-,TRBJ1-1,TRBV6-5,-,TGTGCCAGCAGCCTGCATGGGACGGATCTCGCTTTCTTT,CASSLHGTDLAFF
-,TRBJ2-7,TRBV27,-,TGTGCCAGCAGTTTTCGACATTCCTACGAGCAGTACTTC,CASSFRHSYEQYF
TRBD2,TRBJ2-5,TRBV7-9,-,TGTGCCAGCAGCTCCCGGACTAGCGGAGAGACCCAGTACTTC,CASSSRTSGETQYF
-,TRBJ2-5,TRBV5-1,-,TGCGCCAGCAGCCCGGGCCTCCCGGGCGAGACCCAGTACTTC,CASSPGLPGETQYF
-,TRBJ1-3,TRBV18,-,TGTGCCAGCTCACCGGGGTACGGAAACACCATATATTTT,CASSPGYGNTIYF
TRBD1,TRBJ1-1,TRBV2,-,TGTGCCAGCCGAGGAAACAGGGGGAGCGGGCCTGAAGCTTTCTTT,CASRGNRGSGPEAFF
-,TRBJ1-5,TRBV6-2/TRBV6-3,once,TGTGCCAGCAGTTACGGGGATCAGCCCCAGCATTTT,CASSYGDQPQHF
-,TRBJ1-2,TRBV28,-,TGTGCCAGCAGTTTATTAAGAGGGGTTACCTATGGCTACACCTTC,CASSLLRGVTYGYTF
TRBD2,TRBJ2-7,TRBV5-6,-,TGTGCCAGCAGCTGGAGGACTAGCGGGAGGGCCCGTGAGCAGTACTTC,CASSWRTSGRAREQYF
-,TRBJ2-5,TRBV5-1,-,TGCGCCAGCAGCTTGGCAGGGGTGGTAGAGACCCAGTACTTC,CASSLAGVVETQYF
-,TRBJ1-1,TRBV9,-,TGTGCCAGCAGCGTAGACCCTCACGGGGTGGCTTTCTTT,CASSVDPHGVAFF
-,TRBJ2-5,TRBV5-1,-,TGCGCCAGCAGCTTGGAGTGGCGCCCGGCAAGCACCCAGTACTTC,CASSLEWRPASTQYF
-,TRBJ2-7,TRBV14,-,TGTGCCAGCAGCCCTTCGGGGGCCTACGAGCAGTACTTC,CASSPSGAYEQYF
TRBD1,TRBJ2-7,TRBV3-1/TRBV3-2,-,TGTGCCAGCAGCCCCGGGACAGGGGGCCTCTACGAGCAGTACTTC,CASSPGTGGLYEQYF
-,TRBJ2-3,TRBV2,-,TGTGCCAGCAGTGTTCGGTGGGGCCCCGGAGATACGCAGTATTTT,CASSVRWGPGDTQYF
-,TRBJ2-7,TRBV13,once,TGTGCCAGCAGCTTAGGGGCAGGGCTCGAGCAGTACTTC,CASSLGAGLEQYF
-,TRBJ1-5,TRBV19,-,TGTGCCAGTAGTATAGCAGGGTCCAATCAGCCCCAGCATTTT,CASSIAGSNQPQHF
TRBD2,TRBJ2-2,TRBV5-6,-,TGTGCCAGCAGCCCGGGACTAGCGCACACCGGGGAGCTGTTTTTT,CASSPGLAHTGELFF
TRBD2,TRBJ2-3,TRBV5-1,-,TGCGCCAGCAGCCTGGGACTAGCGGCATACACAGATACGCAGTATTTT,CASSLGLAAYTDTQYF
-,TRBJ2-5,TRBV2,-,TGTGCCAGCAGGCTCCCTGCGGGACCTCAAGAGACCCAGTACTTC,CASRLPAGPQETQYF
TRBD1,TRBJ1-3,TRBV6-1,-,TGTGCCAGCAGTGATGGACAGGGGGACACCATATATTTT,CASSDGQGDTIYF
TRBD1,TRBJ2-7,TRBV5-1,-,TGCGCCAGCAGCTTGGGATATCTGACCGGACAGGGCCGCTCCTACGAGCAGTACTTC,CASSLGYLTGQGRSYEQYF
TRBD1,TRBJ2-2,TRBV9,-,TGTGCCAGCAGCGTAGCCTTGGCGGCAGGGGGCGCCGGTACCGGGGAGCTGTTTTTT,CASSVALAAGGAGTGELFF
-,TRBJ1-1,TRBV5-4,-,TGTGCCAGCAGCCAGACAGAGAACACTGAAGCTTTCTTT,CASSQTENTEAFF
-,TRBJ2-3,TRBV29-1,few,TGCAGCGTTGAAGGGGGAGTGGTCGAAGGCTACCGCACAGATACGCAGTATTTT,CSVEGGVVEGYRTDTQYF
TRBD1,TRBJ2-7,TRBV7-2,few,TGTGCCAGCAGCCCAAAAAGGGACAGGAGCTACGAGCAGTACTTC,CASSPKRDRSYEQYF
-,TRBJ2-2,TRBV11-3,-,TGTGCCAGCAGCTTTCTCACCGGGGCTTTAGGCACCGGGGAGCTGTTTTTT,CASSFLTGALGTGELFF
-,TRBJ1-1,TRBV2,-,TGTGCCAGCAGTGATCCCCTCGCAGGGGATCCCTTGAACACTGAAGCTTTCTTT,CASSDPLAGDPLNTEAFF
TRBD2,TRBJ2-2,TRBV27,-,TGTGCCAGCAGTCTTCTAGGTGCCGGGAGGGACGGGGAGCTGTTTTTT,CASSLLGAGRDGELFF
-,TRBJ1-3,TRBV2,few,TGTGCCAGCAGTAGGGTAGACGCGGTCTCTGGAAACACCATATATTTT,CASSRVDAVSGNTIYF
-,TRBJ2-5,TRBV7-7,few,TGTGCTAGCAGCTTACTAATTGGTGCGGAAGAGACCCAGTACTTC,CASSLLIGAEETQYF
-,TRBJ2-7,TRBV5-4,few,TGTGCCAGCAGCGGCGGGTTTTTGGGGAACGAGCAGTACTTC,CASSGGFLGNEQYF
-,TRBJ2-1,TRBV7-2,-,TGTGCCAGCAGCTTATCCAGGGCCGTGGGGACTCTATCCGAGCAGTTCTTC,CASSLSRAVGTLSEQFF
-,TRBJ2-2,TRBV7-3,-,TGTGCCAGCAGCTCGACGACAGAGGCCGGGGAGCTGTTTTTT,CASSSTTEAGELFF
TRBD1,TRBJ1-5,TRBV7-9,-,TGTGCCAGCAGCCAAGGGACAGGGCCCCAGCATTTT,CASSQGTGPQHF
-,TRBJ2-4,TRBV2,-,TGTGCCAGCGTTGGCCGGGAAGCCAAAAACATTCAGTACTTC,CASVGREAKNIQYF
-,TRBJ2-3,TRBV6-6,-,TGTGCCAGCAGGGAAGGCACAGATACGCAGTATTTT,CASREGTDTQYF
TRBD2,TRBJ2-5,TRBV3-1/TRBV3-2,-,TGTGCCAGCAGCCAACATAGCGGGAGGGCCGGAGAGACCCAGTACTTC,CASSQHSGRAGETQYF
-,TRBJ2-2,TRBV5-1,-,TGCGCCAGCACCATGTCCGCAGCCTACACCGGGGAGCTGTTTTTT,CASTMSAAYTGELFF
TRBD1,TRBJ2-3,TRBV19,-,TGTGCCAGTAGAGCACGGGGACAGTTTGATGCAGATACGCAGTATTTT,CASRARGQFDADTQYF
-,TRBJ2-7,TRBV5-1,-,TGCGCCAGCAGCCTGAATCGAGGTGGCAGCTCCTACGAGCAGTACTTC,CASSLNRGGSSYEQYF
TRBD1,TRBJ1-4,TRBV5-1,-,TGCGCCAGCAGCCCCGACAGGGGGAACGAAAAACTGTTTTTT,CASSPDRGNEKLFF
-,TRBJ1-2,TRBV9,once,TGTGCCAGCAGCGTAGTGGCAGGACCATCTAACTATGGCTACACCTTC,CASSVVAGPSNYGYTF
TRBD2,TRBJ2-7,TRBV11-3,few,TGTGCCAGCAGCTTATCGGGGGGAACCTACGAGCAGTACTTC,CASSLSGGTYEQYF
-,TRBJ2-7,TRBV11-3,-,TGTGCCAGCAGCTTAGCCCCAGGTAGCGGATCCTACGAGCAGTACTTC,CASSLAPGSGSYEQYF
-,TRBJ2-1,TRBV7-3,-,TGTGCCAGCAGCTTGGGATTTCCCGAATACAATGAGCAGTTCTTC,CASSLGFPEYNEQFF
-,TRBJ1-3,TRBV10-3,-,TGTGCCACTCGACAGGCGGGAAACACCATATATTTT,CATRQAGNTIYF
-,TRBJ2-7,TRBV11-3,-,TGTGCCAGCAGCTTAGGACAGCTATCCTACGAGCAGTACTTC,CASSLGQLSYEQYF
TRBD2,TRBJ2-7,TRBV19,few,TGTGCCAGTAGTATTGGGGCTAGCGGAGCCTACGAGCAGTACTTC,CASSIGASGAYEQYF
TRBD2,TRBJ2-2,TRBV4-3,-,TGCGCCAGCAGCCTAGCGGGAGGTATCCTTTCCGGGGAGCTGTTTTTT,CASSLAGGILSGELFF
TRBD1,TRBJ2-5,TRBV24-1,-,TGTGCCACCAGTGATTTGGGGACAGGGTCGGAGACCCAGTACTTC,CATSDLGTGSETQYF
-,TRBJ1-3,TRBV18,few,TGTGCCAGCTCACCGAATCGGGACACCTCTGGAAACACCATATATTTT,CASSPNRDTSGNTIYF